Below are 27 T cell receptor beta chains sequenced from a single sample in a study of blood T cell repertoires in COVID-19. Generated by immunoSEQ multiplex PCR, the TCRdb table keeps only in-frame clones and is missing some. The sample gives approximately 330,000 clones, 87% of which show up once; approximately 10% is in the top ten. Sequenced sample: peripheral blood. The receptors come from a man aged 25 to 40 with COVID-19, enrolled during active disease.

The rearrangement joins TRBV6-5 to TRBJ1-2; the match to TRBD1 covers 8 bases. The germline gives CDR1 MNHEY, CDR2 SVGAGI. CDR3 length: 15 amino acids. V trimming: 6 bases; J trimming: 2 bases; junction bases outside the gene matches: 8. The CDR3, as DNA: TGTGCCAGCAGCCAACAGGGGGGAGGAAACTATGGCTACACCTTC. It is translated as CASSQQGGGNYGYTF.

This chain's CDR3 is CASSLVTGGSYEQYF. CDR3 in DNA: TGTGCCAGCAGCTTAGTAACGGGGGGCTCCTACGAGCAGTACTTC. The rearrangement joins TRBV11-2 to TRBJ2-7; 7 bases map to TRBD2. Germline lookup yields CDR1 SGHAT and CDR2 FQNNGV. V lost 1 base, J lost 0 bases, and 3 bases stayed unmatched. This CDR3 has 15 amino acids.

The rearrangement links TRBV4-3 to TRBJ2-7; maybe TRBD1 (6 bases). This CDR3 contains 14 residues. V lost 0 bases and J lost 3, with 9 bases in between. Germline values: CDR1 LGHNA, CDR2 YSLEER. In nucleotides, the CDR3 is TGCGCCAGCAGCCAAGAAGTCAGGGGCTACGAGCAGTACTTC. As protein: CASSQEVRGYEQYF.

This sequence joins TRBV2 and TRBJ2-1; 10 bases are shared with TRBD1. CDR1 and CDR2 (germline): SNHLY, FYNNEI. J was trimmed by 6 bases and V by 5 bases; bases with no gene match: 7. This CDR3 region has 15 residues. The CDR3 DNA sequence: TGTGCCAGCAGTAGACAGGGGGCGATCGCCAATGAGCAGTTCTTC. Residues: CASSRQGAIANEQFF.

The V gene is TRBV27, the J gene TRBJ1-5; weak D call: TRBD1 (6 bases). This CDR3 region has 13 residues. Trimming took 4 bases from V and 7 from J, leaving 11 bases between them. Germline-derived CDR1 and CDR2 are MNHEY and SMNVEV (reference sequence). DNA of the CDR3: TGTGCCAGCAGTTATGGGGGCGCCCAGCCCCAGCATTTT. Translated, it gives CASSYGGAQPQHF.

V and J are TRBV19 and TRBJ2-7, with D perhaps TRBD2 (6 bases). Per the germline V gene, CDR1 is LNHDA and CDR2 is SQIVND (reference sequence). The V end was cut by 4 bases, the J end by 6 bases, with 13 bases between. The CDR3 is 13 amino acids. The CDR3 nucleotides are TGTGCCAGTAGTACCTACGGGGGACTCGAGCAGTACTTC. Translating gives CASSTYGGLEQYF.

Written as DNA, the CDR3 is TGTGCCAGCAGTTCCGGGGCGGGGTCCTACAATGAGCAGTTCTTC. Protein sequence: CASSSGAGSYNEQFF. The chain combines TRBV6-1 with TRBJ2-1; perhaps TRBD2 as D (6 bases). This CDR3 has 15 amino acids. CDR1 and CDR2 from the germline V gene are MNHNS and SASEGT. Trimming stripped 5 bases from V and 1 base from J, with 12 bases between.

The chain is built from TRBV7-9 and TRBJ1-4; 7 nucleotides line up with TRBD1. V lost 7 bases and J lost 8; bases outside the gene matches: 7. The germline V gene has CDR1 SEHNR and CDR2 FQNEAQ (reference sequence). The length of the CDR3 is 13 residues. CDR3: CASINRGSEKLFF. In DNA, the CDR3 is TGTGCCAGCATCAACAGGGGAAGCGAAAAACTGTTTTTT.

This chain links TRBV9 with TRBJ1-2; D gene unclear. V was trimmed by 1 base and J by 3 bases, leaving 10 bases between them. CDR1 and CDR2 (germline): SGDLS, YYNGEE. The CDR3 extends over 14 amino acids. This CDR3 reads CASSVLEGDYGYTF. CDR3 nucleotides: TGTGCCAGCAGCGTATTGGAGGGTGACTATGGCTACACCTTC.

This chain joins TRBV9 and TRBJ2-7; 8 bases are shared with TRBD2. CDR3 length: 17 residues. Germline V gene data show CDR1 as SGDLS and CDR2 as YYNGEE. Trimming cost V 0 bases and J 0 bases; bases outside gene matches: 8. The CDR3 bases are TGTGCCAGCAGCGTAGGGTTGGGCGGGAGGAACTCCTACGAGCAGTACTTC. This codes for CASSVGLGGRNSYEQYF.

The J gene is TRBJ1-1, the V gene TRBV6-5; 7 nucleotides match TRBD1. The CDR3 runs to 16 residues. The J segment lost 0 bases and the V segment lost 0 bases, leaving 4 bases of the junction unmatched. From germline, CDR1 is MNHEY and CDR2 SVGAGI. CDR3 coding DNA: TGTGCCAGCAGTTACTCTACAGGGGAAATGAACACTGAAGCTTTCTTT. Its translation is CASSYSTGEMNTEAFF.

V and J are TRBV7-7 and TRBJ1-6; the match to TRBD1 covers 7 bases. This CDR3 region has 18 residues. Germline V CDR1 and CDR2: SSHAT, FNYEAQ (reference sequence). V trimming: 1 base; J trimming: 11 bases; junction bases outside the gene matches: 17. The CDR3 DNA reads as TGTGCCAGCAGCTTAGTAGGAGAGGGGGCGCCCGGGCGGGCACCCCTCCACTTT. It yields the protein CASSLVGEGAPGRAPLHF.

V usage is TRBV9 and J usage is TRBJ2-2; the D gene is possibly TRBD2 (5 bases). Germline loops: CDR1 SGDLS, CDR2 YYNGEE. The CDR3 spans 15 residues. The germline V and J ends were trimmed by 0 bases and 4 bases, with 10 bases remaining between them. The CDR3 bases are TGTGCCAGCAGCGTAGTGGACTGGGGCACCGGGGAGCTGTTTTTT. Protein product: CASSVVDWGTGELFF. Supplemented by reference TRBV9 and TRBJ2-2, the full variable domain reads DSGVTQTPKHLITATGQRVTLRCSPRSGDLSVYWYQQSLDQGLQFLIQYYNGEERAKGNILERFSAQQFPDLHSELNLSSLELGDSALYFCASSVVDWGTGELFFGEGSRLTVL.

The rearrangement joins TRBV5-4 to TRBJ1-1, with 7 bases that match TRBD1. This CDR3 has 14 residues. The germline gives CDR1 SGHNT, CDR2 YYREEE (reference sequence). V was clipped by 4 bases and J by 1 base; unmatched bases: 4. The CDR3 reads CASSRDRSNTEAFF. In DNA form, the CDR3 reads TGTGCCAGCAGCAGGGACAGATCGAACACTGAAGCTTTCTTT.

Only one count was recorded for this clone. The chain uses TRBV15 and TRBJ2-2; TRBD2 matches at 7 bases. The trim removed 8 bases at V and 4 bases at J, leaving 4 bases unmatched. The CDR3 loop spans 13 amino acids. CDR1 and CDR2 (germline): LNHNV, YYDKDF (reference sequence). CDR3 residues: CATGRGITGELFF. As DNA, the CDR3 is TGTGCCACCGGGAGGGGAATCACCGGGGAGCTGTTTTTT.

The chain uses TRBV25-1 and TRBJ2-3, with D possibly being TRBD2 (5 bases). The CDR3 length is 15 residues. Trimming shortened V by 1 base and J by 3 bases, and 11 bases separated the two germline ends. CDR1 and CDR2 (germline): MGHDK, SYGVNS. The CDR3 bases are TGTGCCAGCAGTGAATCCATCGGGGTGACAGATACGCAGTATTTT. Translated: CASSESIGVTDTQYF.

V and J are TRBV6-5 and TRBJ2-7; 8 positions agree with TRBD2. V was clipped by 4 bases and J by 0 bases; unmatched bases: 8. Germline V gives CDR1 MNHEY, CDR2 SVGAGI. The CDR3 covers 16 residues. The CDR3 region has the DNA TGTGCCAGCAGTTCCCATAGCGGGGTCCCCTCCTACGAGCAGTACTTC. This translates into CASSSHSGVPSYEQYF.

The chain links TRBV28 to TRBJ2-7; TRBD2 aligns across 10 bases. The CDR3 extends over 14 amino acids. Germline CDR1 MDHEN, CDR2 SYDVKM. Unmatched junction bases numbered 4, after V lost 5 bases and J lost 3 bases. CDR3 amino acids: CASSPPSGGYEQYF. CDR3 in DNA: TGTGCCAGCAGTCCTCCTAGCGGGGGCTACGAGCAGTACTTC.

CDR3 protein: CASSPQQVSYGYTF. The CDR3 coding sequence is TGCGCCAGCAGCCCGCAACAGGTATCCTATGGCTACACCTTC. The chain joins TRBV4-3 to TRBJ1-2; weak D call: TRBD1 (5 bases). The CDR3 has 14 residues. With 4 bases removed from V and 4 bases from J, the gap between germline ends came to 13 bases. Germline loops: CDR1 LGHNA, CDR2 YSLEER.

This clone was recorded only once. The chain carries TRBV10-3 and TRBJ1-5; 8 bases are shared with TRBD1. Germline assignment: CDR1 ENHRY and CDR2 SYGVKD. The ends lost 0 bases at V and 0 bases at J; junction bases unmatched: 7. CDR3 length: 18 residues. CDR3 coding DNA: TGTGCCATCAGTGAGTCGAGGACAGGGTCACTTAGCAATCAGCCCCAGCATTTT. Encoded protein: CAISESRTGSLSNQPQHF.

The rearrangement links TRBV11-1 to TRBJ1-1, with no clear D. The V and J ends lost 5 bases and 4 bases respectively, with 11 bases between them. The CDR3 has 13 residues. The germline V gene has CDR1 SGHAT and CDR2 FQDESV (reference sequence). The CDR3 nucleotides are TGTGCCAGCAGCCCTGTTGCGCGCACTGAAGCTTTCTTT. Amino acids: CASSPVARTEAFF.

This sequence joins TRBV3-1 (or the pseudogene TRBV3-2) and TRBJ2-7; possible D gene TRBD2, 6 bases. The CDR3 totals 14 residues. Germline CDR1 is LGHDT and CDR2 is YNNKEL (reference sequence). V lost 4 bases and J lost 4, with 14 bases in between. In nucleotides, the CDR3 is TGTGCCAGCAGCCTAACCAGGGCGGGGTACGAGCAGTACTTC. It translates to CASSLTRAGYEQYF.

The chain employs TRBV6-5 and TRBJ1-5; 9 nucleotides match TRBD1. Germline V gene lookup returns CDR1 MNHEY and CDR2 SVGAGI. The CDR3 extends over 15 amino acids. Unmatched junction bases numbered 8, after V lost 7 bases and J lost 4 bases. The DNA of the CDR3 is TGTGCCAGCACTACGGGACAGGGTTGGAATCAGCCCCAGCATTTT. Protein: CASTTGQGWNQPQHF.

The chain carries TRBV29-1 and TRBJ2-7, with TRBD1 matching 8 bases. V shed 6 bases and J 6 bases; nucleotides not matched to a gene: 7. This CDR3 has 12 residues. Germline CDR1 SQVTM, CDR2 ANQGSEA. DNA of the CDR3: TGCAGCGTCCTCTTCGACAGGGGCGAGCAGTACTTC. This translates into CSVLFDRGEQYF.

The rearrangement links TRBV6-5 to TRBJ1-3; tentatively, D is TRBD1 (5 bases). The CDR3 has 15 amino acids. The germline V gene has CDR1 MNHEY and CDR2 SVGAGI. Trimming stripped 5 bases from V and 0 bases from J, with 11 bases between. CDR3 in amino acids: CASSRRQLSGNTIYF. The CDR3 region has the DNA TGTGCCAGCAGTAGGAGACAGCTCTCTGGAAACACCATATATTTT.

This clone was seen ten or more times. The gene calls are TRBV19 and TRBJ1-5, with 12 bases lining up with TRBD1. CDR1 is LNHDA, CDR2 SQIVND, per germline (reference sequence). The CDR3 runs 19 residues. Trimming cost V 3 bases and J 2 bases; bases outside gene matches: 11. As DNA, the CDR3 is TGTGCCAGTAGTATCCTCGGGACAGGGGGCAGGAAGGGCAATCAGCCCCAGCATTTT. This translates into CASSILGTGGRKGNQPQHF.

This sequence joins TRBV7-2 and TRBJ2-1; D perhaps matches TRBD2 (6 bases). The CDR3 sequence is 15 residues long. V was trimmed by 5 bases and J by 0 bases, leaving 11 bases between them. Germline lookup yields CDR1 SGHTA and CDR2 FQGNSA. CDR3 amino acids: CASSAGMSSYNEQFF. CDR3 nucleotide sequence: TGTGCCAGCAGCGCGGGGATGAGCTCCTACAATGAGCAGTTCTTC.